Following are 7 T cell receptor beta chains from one sample sequenced in a study of blood T cell repertoires in COVID-19 (dated by TCRdb to the early 2020s). Library generation was performed with the immunoSEQ multiplex PCR assay. Drawn from immuneACCESS, this table holds only the in-frame rearrangements with V and J called that TCRdb kept. Clones are partly lost; checked studies trace under half to an unresolved V gene and leave the rest unexplained. The sample table shows some 200,000 clones, and 80% to 90% are seen once. The top ten clonotypes cover 9.5% to 13% of the sample. Sequenced material: peripheral blood. Receptors were obtained from a woman aged 60 to 75 with COVID-19, enrolled during active disease.

The V gene is TRBV5-5, the J gene TRBJ1-6; D gene uncertain. Germline V gene data show CDR1 as SGHKS and CDR2 as YYEKEE (reference sequence). Trimming took 3 bases from V and 3 from J, leaving 10 bases between them. The CDR3 totals 15 residues. The CDR3 DNA is TGTGCCAGCAGCTCACCCGGGAACTATAATTCACCCCTCCACTTT. Translation: CASSSPGNYNSPLHF.

Here the CDR3 reads CASSESNARELFF. The DNA of the CDR3 is TGCGCCAGCAGTGAGTCGAACGCGAGGGAGCTGTTTTTT. The chain employs TRBV10-1 and TRBJ2-2, with D hard to call. The V end lost 0 bases, the J end lost 9 bases, and 8 bases lay between the germline ends. The CDR3 spans 13 residues. Germline V lookup: CDR1 WNHNN, CDR2 SYGVQD (reference sequence).

This clone was seen just once. The chain is built from TRBV7-9 and TRBJ2-7; 9 nucleotides line up with TRBD1. Per the germline V gene, CDR1 is SEHNR and CDR2 is FQNEAQ (reference sequence). The trim removed 4 bases at V and 4 bases at J, leaving 8 bases unmatched. The CDR3 extends over 15 amino acids. The DNA for the CDR3 is TGTGCCAGCAGCTCAACAGGGGGCGGAGGTTACGAGCAGTACTTC. This gives the protein CASSSTGGGGYEQYF.

The rearrangement links TRBV12-3 or TRBV12-4 to TRBJ1-2; D perhaps matches TRBD1 (6 bases). CDR3 length equals 12 residues. The V gene lost 7 bases and the J gene lost 3 bases, with 9 bases spanning the gap. CDR3 loop: CASTTGYYGYTF. As DNA, the CDR3 is TGTGCCAGCACTACAGGGTACTATGGCTACACCTTC.

The chain has TRBV19 and TRBJ2-7, with a possible D match to TRBD2 (5 bases). Germline CDR1 is LNHDA and CDR2 is SQIVND (reference sequence). The CDR3 contains 15 residues. V gave up 5 bases and J gave up 4 bases, with 18 bases separating them. The CDR3 here is CASSGLLGVVYEQYF. CDR3 nucleotide sequence: TGTGCCAGTAGTGGCCTTTTGGGAGTCGTTTACGAGCAGTACTTC.

The CDR3 DNA sequence: TGTGCCAGTAGTAAGCGTCGGGGGGAGGGGGCTAACTATGGCTACACCTTC. It encodes CASSKRRGEGANYGYTF. The V gene is TRBV19, the J gene TRBJ1-2; D might be TRBD1 (6 bases). CDR3 size: 17 residues. Deletions cut 4 bases from V and 0 bases from J, with 18 bases between. The germline V gene has CDR1 LNHDA and CDR2 SQIVND (reference sequence).

The chain couples TRBV5-1 to TRBJ1-4; D possibly corresponds to TRBD1 (5 bases). The germline V gene encodes CDR1 SGHRS and CDR2 YFSETQ. The V end lost 5 bases, the J end lost 3 bases, and 11 bases lay between the germline ends. CDR3 length: 14 amino acids. The CDR3 reads CASRTAGANEKLFF. Here the CDR3 DNA reads TGCGCCAGCAGGACCGCGGGGGCTAATGAAAAACTGTTTTTT.